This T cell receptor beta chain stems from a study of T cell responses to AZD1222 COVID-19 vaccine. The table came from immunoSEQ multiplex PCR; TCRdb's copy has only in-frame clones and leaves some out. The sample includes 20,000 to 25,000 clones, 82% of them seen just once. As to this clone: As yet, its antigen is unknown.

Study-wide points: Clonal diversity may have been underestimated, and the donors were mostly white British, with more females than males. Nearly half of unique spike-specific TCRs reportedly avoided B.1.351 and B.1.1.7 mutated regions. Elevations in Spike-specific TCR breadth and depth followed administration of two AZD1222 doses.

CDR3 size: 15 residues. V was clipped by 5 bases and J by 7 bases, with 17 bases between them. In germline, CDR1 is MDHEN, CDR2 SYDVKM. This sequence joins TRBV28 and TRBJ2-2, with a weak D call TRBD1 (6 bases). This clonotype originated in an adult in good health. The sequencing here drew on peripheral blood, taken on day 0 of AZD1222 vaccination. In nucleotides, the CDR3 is TGTGCCAGCAGTCCTGCGGCAGGGGAGAGCGGGGAGCTGTTTTTT. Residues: CASSPAAGESGELFF.